These T cell receptor beta chains were read from a single sample in a study of blood T cell repertoires in COVID-19. The assay was immunoSEQ multiplex PCR, and TCRdb's table has in-frame clones only and misses some. This sample has about 250,000 clones, with around 88% found just once. Source material: peripheral blood. The receptors stem from a man older than 75 with acute or convalescent COVID-19. CDR3s include the opening cysteine and the closing phenylalanine or tryptophan. A D gene is named only where the DNA matches it firmly. Clone sizes are given selectively: once, few, many, or a class where the clone is expanded.

V gene	J gene	clone size	D gene	CDR3 protein	CDR3 DNA
TRBV11-2	TRBJ2-5	NA	NA	CASSLGHQETQYF	TGTGCCAGCAGCTTAGGGCATCAAGAGACCCAGTACTTC
TRBV10-2	TRBJ2-3	once	TRBD2	CASSDSRFSSGGAGTDTQYF	TGCGCCAGCAGTGATTCGCGATTCTCCAGCGGGGGGGCTGGCACAGATACGCAGTATTTT
TRBV6-2/TRBV6-3	TRBJ2-6	NA	NA	CASSYGFAKGRGANVLTF	TGTGCCAGCAGTTATGGTTTTGCGAAGGGGCGTGGGGCCAACGTCCTGACTTTC
TRBV7-9	TRBJ2-1	NA	TRBD2	CASSLLSSGRAYNEQFF	TGTGCCAGCAGCTTACTTTCTAGCGGGAGGGCTTACAATGAGCAGTTCTTC
TRBV3-1/TRBV3-2	TRBJ1-6	NA	NA	CASSQGQSSYNSPLHF	TGTGCCAGCAGCCAAGGACAGAGCTCCTATAATTCACCCCTCCACTTT
TRBV11-1	TRBJ2-7	NA	TRBD1	CASSLGQGNYEQYF	TGTGCCAGCAGCTTAGGACAGGGTAACTACGAGCAGTACTTC
TRBV18	TRBJ1-3	NA	NA	CASSPGRADTIYF	TGTGCCAGCTCCCCAGGGAGGGCCGACACCATATATTTT
TRBV9	TRBJ1-5	NA	NA	CASGLNNQPQHF	TGTGCCAGCGGACTGAATAATCAGCCCCAGCATTTT
TRBV4-3	TRBJ2-2	NA	NA	CASSPLNSGNTGELFF	TGCGCCAGCAGCCCCCTTAATTCGGGGAACACCGGGGAGCTGTTTTTT
TRBV19	TRBJ1-5	NA	NA	CASSIRGGNQPQHF	TGTGCCAGTAGTATAAGGGGGGGGAATCAGCCCCAGCATTTT
TRBV6-2/TRBV6-3	TRBJ1-1	NA	TRBD1	CASSYRGQLLMNTEAFF	TGTGCCAGCAGTTACCGGGGACAGCTTCTTATGAACACTGAAGCTTTCTTT